The 9 T cell receptor beta chains presented below share a single source sample, sequenced in a study of Ad26.COV2.S vaccination and SARS-CoV-2 variants. This sample's treatment: 15 to 20 received Ad26.COV2.S at low or high dose, single or two shots; several received placebo; per-sample allocation not given. The samples date from day 63 after the first vaccine or placebo injection. Using immunoSEQ multiplex PCR, the repertoire was profiled, and TCRdb retains in-frame clones only, with some absent. The sample comprises roughly 420,000 clones, 85% to 90% of which are singletons, and roughly 4% rests with the top ten. The sequenced sample was peripheral blood, obtained in a trial of Ad26.COV2.S vaccine versus placebo. All receptors come from a person between 18 and 59 years old who received the Ad26.COV2.S COVID-19 vaccine or a placebo.

This chain joins TRBV28 and TRBJ1-2, with D perhaps matching TRBD1 (5 bases). The germline gives CDR1 MDHEN, CDR2 SYDVKM. The V and J ends lost 0 bases and 5 bases respectively, with 13 bases between them. The length of the CDR3 is 15 residues. The CDR3 bases are TGTGCCAGCAGTTTATGGGGGACGGAAGAGTATGGCTACACCTTC. This translates into CASSLWGTEEYGYTF.

Turning to this clone: An end of the junction does not agree with germline; a read error may underlie this. The chain employs TRBV9 and TRBJ2-7; TRBD2 agrees at 10 bases. Per the germline V gene, CDR1 is SGDLS and CDR2 is YYNGEE. This CDR3 is built from 15 residues. The CDR3 nucleotides read TGTGCCAGCAGCGTCAGCGGGGGGGCCTCCCACGAGCAGTACTTC. Its translation: CASSVSGGASHEQYF.

Only a few counts were recorded for this clone. This chain uses TRBV19 with TRBJ1-2; D gene unclear. From germline, CDR1 is LNHDA and CDR2 SQIVND (reference sequence). V was shortened by 0 bases and J by 3 bases, with 14 bases between the two germline ends. CDR3 length equals 16 residues. CDR3 coding DNA: TGTGCCAGTAGTATAGATTTTTCCAGGAGGCACTATGGCTACACCTTC. Its translation: CASSIDFSRRHYGYTF.

The chain links TRBV6-5 to TRBJ2-3; TRBD2 matches at 10 bases. J lost 3 bases, V lost 5 bases, and 5 bases had no gene match. This CDR3 comprises 15 residues. Germline loops: CDR1 MNHEY, CDR2 SVGAGI. CDR3 coding DNA: TGTGCCAGCAGTCCCGGACTAGCGGAAACAGATACGCAGTATTTT. Encoded protein: CASSPGLAETDTQYF.

The V and J genes are TRBV30 and TRBJ2-7; 10 positions match TRBD1. The CDR3 runs 15 residues. The J segment lost 3 bases and the V segment lost 3 bases, leaving 8 bases of the junction unmatched. Per germline, CDR1 GTSNPN and CDR2 SVGIG (reference sequence). The CDR3 DNA follows: TGTGCCTGGAGATTCGGACAGGGGGATAACTACGAGCAGTACTTC. Translated, it gives CAWRFGQGDNYEQYF. Variable domain in full (rest from reference TRBV30 and TRBJ2-7): SQTIHQWPATLVQPVGSPLSLECTVEGTSNPNLYWYRQAAGRGLQLLFYSVGIGQISSEVPQNLSASRPQDRQFILSSKKLLLSDSGFYLCAWRFGQGDNYEQYFGPGTRLTVT.

This clone was seen just once. The chain couples TRBV30 to TRBJ1-6; 7 bases line up with TRBD1. This CDR3 contains 14 residues. CDR1 GTSNPN and CDR2 SVGIG come from the germline V gene (reference sequence). V gave up 5 bases and J gave up 6 bases; unmatched junction bases: 7. DNA for the CDR3: TGTGCCTGGGGTCCGGGACAGCTTAATTCACCCCTCCACTTT. Translating gives CAWGPGQLNSPLHF.

This clone is medium-sized within its sample. The chain joins TRBV9 to TRBJ2-7, with a weak D call TRBD2 (6 bases). CDR1 and CDR2 from the germline V gene are SGDLS and YYNGEE. The V end was cut by 0 bases, the J end by 4 bases, with 14 bases between. This CDR3 is 15 amino acids long. The CDR3: CASSVGPGAHYEQYF. Here the CDR3 DNA reads TGTGCCAGCAGCGTAGGCCCGGGAGCCCATTACGAGCAGTACTTC. The whole variable domain, filled in from reference TRBV9 and TRBJ2-7, reads DSGVTQTPKHLITATGQRVTLRCSPRSGDLSVYWYQQSLDQGLQFLIQYYNGEERAKGNILERFSAQQFPDLHSELNLSSLELGDSALYFCASSVGPGAHYEQYFGPGTRLTVT.

The rearrangement links TRBV4-3 to TRBJ1-5; D gene unclear. The V and J ends lost 0 bases and 9 bases respectively, with 12 bases between them. The CDR3 is 14 amino acids. Per germline, CDR1 LGHNA and CDR2 YSLEER. DNA for the CDR3: TGCGCCAGCAGCCAAGAAGCGAATAAGACGCCCCAGCATTTT. Its translation is CASSQEANKTPQHF.

In this sample, this clone turned up a few times. This rearrangement joins TRBV11-2 to TRBJ2-7; maybe TRBD2 (5 bases). CDR3 length equals 14 residues. Trimming removed 7 bases from V and 6 bases from J, with 19 bases in between. Germline V gives CDR1 SGHAT, CDR2 FQNNGV. CDR3 loop: CASTHTGTRGEQYF. CDR3 DNA: TGTGCCAGCACCCATACGGGCACTCGGGGCGAGCAGTACTTC.